The entry below gives a single T cell receptor beta chain sequence along with its context. Its specific antigen is unknown. Per-nucleotide qualities are absent, and no much larger clonotype sits a single base away. Using the deep immunoSEQ assay, multiplex PCR amplified TCR CDR3 regions from genomic DNA. Genomic DNA extracted from each cell subset was distributed evenly over all wells of several immunoSEQ 96-well plates, and each plate served as one replicate. For sorted subsets, each replicate PCR was loaded with around 220 ng genomic DNA, equivalent to some 27,000 T cell genomes. Purified libraries were measured with a Qubit 3.0 fluorometer, size-checked on a Bioanalyzer 2100, and measured again with the KAPA Library Quantification kit. Every immunoSEQ 96-well plate was sequenced on a dedicated single-read 150-cycle Illumina NextSeq 550 flow cell. The authors' analysis ran thus. Because only junctional sequences without quality scores were contained in the immunoSEQ output, filtering matching that applied to full-length reads could not be performed. Sequences were annotated with PyIR, a Python wrapper for IgBLAST v1.9, using IMGT germline references to assign V/J genes and CDR3. Reads were removed for weak V/J assignments (E-value above 1e-6), missing CDR3, stop codons, out-of-frame junctions, or ambiguous translated residues. A V3J clonotype was defined by an identical inferred V gene, J gene, and CDR3 amino acid sequence. Percentage overlap between repertoires was computed as shared unique clonotypes divided by the size of the smaller repertoire. RTK rarefaction, the Chao1 estimator, and Recon v2.1 estimates of unobserved clonotypes were used to assess repertoire richness. For all TCRbeta clonotypes obtained by the gDNA method from a handful of donors, generation probabilities were computed with OLGA. TCRdb carries this immuneACCESS record with in-frame sequences only. Its versions omit some clonotypes, under half of them owing to an unresolved V gene in the studies checked, with the rest unexplained. V and J calls and clone size are as listed in that table; D and trimming were resolved from the DNA. The sample profile shows approximately 2,000,000 clones; over 85% of them were found once. The ten most abundant clones make up roughly 1.7% of the sample.

This sample was taken from a study of shared clonotypes between healthy human individuals (dated by TCRdb to 2019 to 2021). Background on the whole study: Three men and two women, aged 18 to 49 years, made up the cohort. Each donor's leukapheresis produced roughly between roughly 0.85 and 10 billion PBMCs. For each donor, CD4 naive and CD4 memory were each run on three plates, CD8 naive on two plates, and CD8 memory on one plate. Different laboratories and diverse techniques were used to prepare libraries and sequence TCR repertoires, to increase sequencing depth and limit assay-specific biases. To estimate repertoire size and how much clonotype sharing occurs between individuals, the study deeply sequenced the blood TCR repertoires of five healthy adults. Study-wide conclusions, independent of this receptor: Sharing across four donors was observed for roughly 5% of naive CD4, under 4% of naive CD8, 2% to 2.5% of memory CD4, and about 0.4% of memory CD8 clonotypes. Naive subsets generally had larger estimated clonotype richness than memory subsets. Pairwise subsampling led to the expectation that sequencing depth would affect the degree of clonotype sharing among donors. Even with the large sequencing depth, rarefaction of the sorted-subset datasets indicated that sequencing was incomplete. The genetic and exposure-history diversity represented was limited by the small number of donors. Compared with non-shared clonotypes, clonotypes shared by all four sorted-subset donors had higher generation probabilities. Only blood was sampled, and tissue TCR repertoires likely differ from those in blood.

For the CD8 naive samples, CD45RO-negative cells were positively selected for CCR7, yielding a CD45RA+CCR7+ population from which TemRA cells were excluded. Healthy HIV-negative adults with no recently reported acute infections or vaccinations were included as donors. Every donor was a Caucasian adult living in Nashville, Tennessee, USA. Blood was obtained by leukapheresis, after which PBMCs were separated by Ficoll-Histopaque density gradient centrifugation and cryopreserved in liquid nitrogen vapor phase. Analytical flow cytometry was used to check the purity and quantity of every magnetically sorted T cell population. Genomic DNA was isolated from each sorted fraction and quantified by UV absorbance on a Nanodrop 2000c. From a lookup of the germline V gene, CDR1 and CDR2 are MNHEY and SVGAGI. The CDR3, from cysteine to phenylalanine, totals 15 residues. Just the 45-base CDR3 DNA is kept, in frame starting at base 1. Trimming accounts for 6 bases at V and 3 bases at J, while the number of junction bases matched to no gene is 7.

The sequence was obtained from a man younger than 35 in good health. Some clones in this sample may be carry-over from other donors' samples. The chain joins TRBV6-5 to TRBJ2-1, with TRBD2 matching 8 junction bases. Sequenced material: naive CD8+ T cells from PBMCs. Explained via the paper, the cell subset or site label denotes: CD45RA+CCR7+. The nucleotide sequence reads TGTGCCAGCAGACCAGCGGGAGTTGGCTACAATGAGCAGTTCTTC. Translated, it gives CASRPAGVGYNEQFF.